Given below is one T cell receptor (beta chain) in context. Its antigen is unidentified. The CDR3 covers 16 residues. The junction had 2 bases not matched to a gene; V was cut back by 0 bases and J by 2 bases. Germline CDR1 LNHNV, CDR2 YYDKDF (reference sequence). Sequenced by immunoSEQ multiplex PCR; TCRdb stores in-frame clones only, minus some. The sample gives more than 95,000 clones, about 89% of which show up once; roughly 7.1% is in the top ten. These data originate in a study of T cell responses to AZD1222 COVID-19 vaccine. Notes on the study in general: With dominance at 160-218 and 743-854, vaccine-associated CD4 TCRs spanned spike. Following two doses of AZD1222, Spike-specific TCR breadth and depth rose. There were mostly white British donors and more females than males, and clonal diversity was possibly underestimated. Every sample of the repertoires postdated the peak T cell response.

The receptor was derived from an adult who received the AZD1222 COVID-19 vaccine. The rearrangement joins TRBV15 to TRBJ2-1, with 9 bases lining up with TRBD2. This specimen was peripheral blood, taken 28 days after the second AZD1222 dose. The CDR3 loop is CATSRELAGPYNEQFF. The CDR3 DNA reads as TGTGCCACCAGCAGAGAGCTAGCGGGGCCCTACAATGAGCAGTTCTTC.